This T cell receptor (beta chain) was recorded in a study of blood T cell repertoires in COVID-19. Recruited during active infection, patients (from Seattle) were subsequently followed longitudinally. J lost 0 bases, V lost 1 base, and 8 bases had no gene match. CDR3 length: 17 amino acids. The germline V gene has CDR1 SGHAT and CDR2 FQNNGV. Produced via immunoSEQ multiplex PCR; TCRdb's table is partial and in-frame only. Of some 250,000 clones in the sample, approximately 87% were seen once. The sequencing sample was made of peripheral blood. The receptor's source is a woman aged 25 to 45 with COVID-19, enrolled during active disease. The chain is built from TRBV11-2 and TRBJ1-2, with 7 bases fitting TRBD1. The CDR3 DNA follows: TGTGCCAGCAGCTTAGTAACATCTGGGACAGCTAACTATGGCTACACCTTC. Translating it yields CASSLVTSGTANYGYTF.